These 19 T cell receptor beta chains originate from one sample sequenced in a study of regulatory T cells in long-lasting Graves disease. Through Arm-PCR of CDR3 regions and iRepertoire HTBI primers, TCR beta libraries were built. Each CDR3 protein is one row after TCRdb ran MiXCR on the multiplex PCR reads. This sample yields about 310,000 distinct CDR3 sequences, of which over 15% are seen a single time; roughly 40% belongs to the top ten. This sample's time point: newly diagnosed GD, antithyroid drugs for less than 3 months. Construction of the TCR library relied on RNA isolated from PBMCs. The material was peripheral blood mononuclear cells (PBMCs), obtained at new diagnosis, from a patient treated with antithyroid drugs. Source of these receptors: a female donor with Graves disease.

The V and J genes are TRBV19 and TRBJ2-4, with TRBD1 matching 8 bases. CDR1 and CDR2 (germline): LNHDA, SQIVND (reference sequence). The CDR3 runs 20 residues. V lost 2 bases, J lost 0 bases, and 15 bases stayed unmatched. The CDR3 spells CASSITGGANSPLAKNIQYF. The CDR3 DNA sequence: TGTGCCAGTAGTATAACAGGGGGTGCTAACTCACCCCTAGCCAAAAACATTCAGTACTTC.

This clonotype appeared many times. In DNA form, the CDR3 reads TGTGCCAGCAGCTTAAGTGGGGCGCTGGTGGAGACCCAGTACTTC. Translation: CASSLSGALVETQYF. The J gene is TRBJ2-5, the V gene TRBV7-8, with D possibly being TRBD1 (5 bases). Trimming stripped 2 bases from V and 5 bases from J, with 15 bases between. The CDR3 spans 15 residues. Germline V lookup: CDR1 SGHVS, CDR2 FQNEAQ.

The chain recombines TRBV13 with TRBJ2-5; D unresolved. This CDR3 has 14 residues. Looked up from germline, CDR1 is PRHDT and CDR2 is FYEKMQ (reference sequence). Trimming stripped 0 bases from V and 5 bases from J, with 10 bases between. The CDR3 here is CASSLGGVEETQYF. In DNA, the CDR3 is TGTGCCAGCAGCTTAGGGGGCGTGGAGGAGACCCAGTACTTC.

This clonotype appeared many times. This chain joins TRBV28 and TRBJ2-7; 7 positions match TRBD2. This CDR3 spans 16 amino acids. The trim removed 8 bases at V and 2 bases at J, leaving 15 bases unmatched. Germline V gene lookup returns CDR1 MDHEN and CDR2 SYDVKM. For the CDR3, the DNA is TGTGCCAGCGCTCTGGGGGGGTCCACCTCGGCCTACGAGCAGTACTTC. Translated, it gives CASALGGSTSAYEQYF.

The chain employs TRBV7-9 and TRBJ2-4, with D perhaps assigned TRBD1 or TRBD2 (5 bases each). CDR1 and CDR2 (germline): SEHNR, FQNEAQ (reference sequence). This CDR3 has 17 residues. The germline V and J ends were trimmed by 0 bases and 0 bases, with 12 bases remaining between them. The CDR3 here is CASSLAVGELAKNIQYF. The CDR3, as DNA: TGTGCCAGCAGCTTAGCGGTGGGGGAACTAGCCAAAAACATTCAGTACTTC.

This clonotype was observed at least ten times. CDR3 in DNA: TGTGCCAGTAGTTACCTCGGGGCCCAAGAGACCCAGTACTTC. Translated: CASSYLGAQETQYF. The V gene is TRBV19, the J gene TRBJ2-5, with D perhaps matching TRBD1 or TRBD2 (5 bases each). The germline CDR1 and CDR2 sequences are LNHDA and SQIVND (reference sequence). The V gene lost 5 bases and the J gene lost 1 base, with 11 bases spanning the gap. The CDR3 totals 14 residues.

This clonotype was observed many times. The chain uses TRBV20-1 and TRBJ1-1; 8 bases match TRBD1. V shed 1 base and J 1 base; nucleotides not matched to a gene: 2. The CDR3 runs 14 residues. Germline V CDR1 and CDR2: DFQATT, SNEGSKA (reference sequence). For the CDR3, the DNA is TGCAGTGCTAGAGCCGGGACAGGGAACACTGAAGCTTTCTTT. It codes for CSARAGTGNTEAFF.

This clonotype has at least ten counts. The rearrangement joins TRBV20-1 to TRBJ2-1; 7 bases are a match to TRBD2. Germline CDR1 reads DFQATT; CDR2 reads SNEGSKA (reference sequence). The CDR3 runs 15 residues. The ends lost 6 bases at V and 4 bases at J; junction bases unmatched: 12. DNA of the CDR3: TGCAGTGCAAGTGGCGAGCGGGAAGTTTACAATGAGCAGTTCTTC. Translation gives CSASGEREVYNEQFF.

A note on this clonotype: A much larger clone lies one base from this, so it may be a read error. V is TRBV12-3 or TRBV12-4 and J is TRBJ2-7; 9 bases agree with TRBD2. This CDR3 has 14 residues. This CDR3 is CVSSLGAGGGEQYF. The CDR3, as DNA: TGTGTCAGCAGTTTAGGAGCGGGAGGTGGCGAGCAGTACTTC.

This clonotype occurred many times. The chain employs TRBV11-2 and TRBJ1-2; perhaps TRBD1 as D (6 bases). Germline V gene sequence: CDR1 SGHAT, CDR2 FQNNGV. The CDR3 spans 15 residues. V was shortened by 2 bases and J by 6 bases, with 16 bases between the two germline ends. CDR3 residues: CASSLWTDPRNGYTF. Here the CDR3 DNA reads TGTGCCAGCAGCTTATGGACAGATCCCAGGAATGGCTACACCTTC.

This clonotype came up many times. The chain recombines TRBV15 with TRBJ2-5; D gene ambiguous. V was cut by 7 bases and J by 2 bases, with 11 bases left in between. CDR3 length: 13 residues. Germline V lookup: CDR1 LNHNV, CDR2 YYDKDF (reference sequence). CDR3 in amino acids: CATNPTSQETQYF. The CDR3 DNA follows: TGTGCCACCAACCCGACATCACAAGAGACCCAGTACTTC.

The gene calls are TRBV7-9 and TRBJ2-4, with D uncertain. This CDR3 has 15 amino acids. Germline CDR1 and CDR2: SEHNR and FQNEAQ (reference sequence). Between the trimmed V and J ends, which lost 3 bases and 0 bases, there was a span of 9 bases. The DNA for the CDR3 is TGTGCCAGCAGCTTGCCGGATTTAGCCAAAAACATTCAGTACTTC. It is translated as CASSLPDLAKNIQYF.

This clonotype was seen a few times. CDR3 in DNA: TGTGCCAGTAGTATGGGACTAACGGGAGCAGATACGCAGTATTTT. This gives the protein CASSMGLTGADTQYF. The chain joins TRBV19 to TRBJ2-3, with TRBD2 matching 7 bases. Looked up from germline, CDR1 is LNHDA and CDR2 is SQIVND (reference sequence). The V and J ends lost 3 bases and 4 bases, in that order; junction bases with no gene match: 7. The CDR3 has 15 amino acids.

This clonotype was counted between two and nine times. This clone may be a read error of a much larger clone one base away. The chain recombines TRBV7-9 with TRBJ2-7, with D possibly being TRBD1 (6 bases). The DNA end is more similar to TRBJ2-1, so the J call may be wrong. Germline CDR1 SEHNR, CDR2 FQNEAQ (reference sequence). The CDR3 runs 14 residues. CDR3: CASSSEGHLYEQFF. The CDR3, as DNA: TGTGCCAGCAGCTCAGAGGGACACCTCTACGAGCAGTTCTTC.

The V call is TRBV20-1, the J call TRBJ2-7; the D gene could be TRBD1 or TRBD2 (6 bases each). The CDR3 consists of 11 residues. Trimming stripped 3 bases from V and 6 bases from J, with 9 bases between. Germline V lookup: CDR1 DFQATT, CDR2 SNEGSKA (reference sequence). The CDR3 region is CSASRGGEQYF. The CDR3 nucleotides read TGCAGTGCTAGCAGGGGAGGCGAGCAGTACTTC.

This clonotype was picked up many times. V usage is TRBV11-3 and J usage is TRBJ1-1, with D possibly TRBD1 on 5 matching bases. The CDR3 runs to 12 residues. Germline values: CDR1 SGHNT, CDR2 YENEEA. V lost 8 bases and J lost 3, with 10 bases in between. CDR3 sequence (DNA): TGTGCCAGCGGGAGAGGGGACACTGAAGCTTTCTTT. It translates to CASGRGDTEAFF.

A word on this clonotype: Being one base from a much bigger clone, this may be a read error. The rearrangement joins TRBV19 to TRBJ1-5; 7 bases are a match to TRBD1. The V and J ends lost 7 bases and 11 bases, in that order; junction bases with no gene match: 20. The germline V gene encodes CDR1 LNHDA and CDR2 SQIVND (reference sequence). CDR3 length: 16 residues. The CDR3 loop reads CASTHSGGRMGQSQHF. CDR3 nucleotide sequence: TGTGCCAGTACGCACAGTGGTGGAAGGATGGGACAGTCCCAGCATTTT. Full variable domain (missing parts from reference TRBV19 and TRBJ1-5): DGGITQSPKYLFRKEGQNVTLSCEQNLNHDAMYWYRQDPGQGLRLIYYSQIVNDFQKGDIAEGYSVSREKKESFPLTVTSAQKNPTAFYLCASTHSGGRMGQSQHFGDGTRLSIL.

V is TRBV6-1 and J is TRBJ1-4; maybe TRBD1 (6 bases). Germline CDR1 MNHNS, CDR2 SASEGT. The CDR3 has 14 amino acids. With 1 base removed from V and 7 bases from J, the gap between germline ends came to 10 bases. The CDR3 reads CASSEGGPGEKLFF. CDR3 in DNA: TGTGCCAGCAGTGAAGGGGGGCCTGGTGAAAAACTGTTTTTT.

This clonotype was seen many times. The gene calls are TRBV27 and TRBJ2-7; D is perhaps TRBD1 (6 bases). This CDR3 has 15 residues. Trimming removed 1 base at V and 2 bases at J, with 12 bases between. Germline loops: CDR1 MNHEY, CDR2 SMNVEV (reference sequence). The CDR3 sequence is CASSLYPGQTYEQYF. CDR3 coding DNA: TGTGCCAGCAGTTTATATCCGGGACAAACCTACGAGCAGTACTTC.